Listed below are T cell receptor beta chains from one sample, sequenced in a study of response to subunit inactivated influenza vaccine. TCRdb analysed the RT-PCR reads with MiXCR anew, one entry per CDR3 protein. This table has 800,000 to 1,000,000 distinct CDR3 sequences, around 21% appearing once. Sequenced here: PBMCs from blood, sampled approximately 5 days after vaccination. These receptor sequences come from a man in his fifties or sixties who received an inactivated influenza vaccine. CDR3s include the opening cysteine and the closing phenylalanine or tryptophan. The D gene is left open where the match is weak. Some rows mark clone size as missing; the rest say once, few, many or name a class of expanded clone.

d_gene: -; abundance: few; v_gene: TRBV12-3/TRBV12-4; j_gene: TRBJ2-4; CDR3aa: CASSFPPSNIQYF; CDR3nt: TGTGCCAGCAGTTTCCCCCCCTCGAACATTCAGTACTTC
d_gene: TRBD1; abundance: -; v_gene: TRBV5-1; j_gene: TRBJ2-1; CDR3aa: CASSKPTGGSEQFF; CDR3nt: TGCGCCAGCAGCAAACCGACAGGGGGCAGTGAGCAGTTCTTC
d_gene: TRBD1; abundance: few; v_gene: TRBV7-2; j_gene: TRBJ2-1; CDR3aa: CASIRGDSHDEQFF; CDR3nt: TGTGCCAGCATCCGTGGGGACAGTCACGATGAGCAGTTCTTC
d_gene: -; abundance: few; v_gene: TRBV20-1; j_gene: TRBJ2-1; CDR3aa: CSATNNYNSYNEQFF; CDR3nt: TGCAGTGCCACTAACAACTACAACTCCTACAATGAGCAGTTCTTC
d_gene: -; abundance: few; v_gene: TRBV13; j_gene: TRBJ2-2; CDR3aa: CASSDRDVAGELFF; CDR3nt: TGTGCCAGCAGCGACCGGGATGTAGCCGGGGAGCTGTTTTTT
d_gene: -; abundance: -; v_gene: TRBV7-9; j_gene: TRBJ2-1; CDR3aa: CASSRDFNEQFF; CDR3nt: TGTGCCAGCAGCCGGGACTTTAATGAGCAGTTCTTC
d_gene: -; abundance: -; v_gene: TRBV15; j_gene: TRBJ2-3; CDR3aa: CATSRNPQGIDTQYF; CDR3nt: TGTGCCACCAGCAGAAACCCACAGGGTATAGACACGCAGTATTTT
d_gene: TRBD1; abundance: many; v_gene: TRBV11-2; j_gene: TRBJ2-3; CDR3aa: CASSSRQGSTDTQYF; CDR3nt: TGTGCCAGCAGCTCGAGACAGGGGTCCACAGATACGCAGTATTTT
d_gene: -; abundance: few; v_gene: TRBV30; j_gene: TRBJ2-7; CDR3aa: CAWSAGQTYEQYF; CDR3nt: TGTGCCTGGAGTGCCGGACAGACCTACGAGCAGTACTTC
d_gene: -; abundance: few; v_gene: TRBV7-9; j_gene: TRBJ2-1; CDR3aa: CASSLTRGSSYNEQFF; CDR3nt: TGTGCCAGCAGCCTCACCCGGGGCAGCTCCTACAATGAGCAGTTCTTC
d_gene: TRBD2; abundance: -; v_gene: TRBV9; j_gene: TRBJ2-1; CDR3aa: CASSEPGGRAGEQFF; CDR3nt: TGTGCCAGCAGCGAGCCGGGCGGGAGGGCCGGTGAGCAGTTCTTC
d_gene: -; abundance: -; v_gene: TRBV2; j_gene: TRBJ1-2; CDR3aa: CASIGQGLNYGYTF; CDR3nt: TGTGCCAGCATTGGGCAGGGCCTAAACTATGGCTACACCTTC
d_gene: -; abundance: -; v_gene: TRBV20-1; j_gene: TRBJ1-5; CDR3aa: CSARDVGGGNQPQHF; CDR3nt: TGCAGTGCTAGAGATGTGGGAGGCGGCAATCAGCCCCAGCATTTT
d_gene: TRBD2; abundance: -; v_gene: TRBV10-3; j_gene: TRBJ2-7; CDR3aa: CAIRRTSGSYEQYF; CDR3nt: TGTGCCATCAGAAGGACTAGCGGGAGCTACGAGCAGTACTTC
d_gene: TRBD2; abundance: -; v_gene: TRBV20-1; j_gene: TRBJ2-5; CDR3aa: CSARPGTSQTQYF; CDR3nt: TGCAGTGCTAGGCCCGGGACTAGTCAGACCCAGTACTTC
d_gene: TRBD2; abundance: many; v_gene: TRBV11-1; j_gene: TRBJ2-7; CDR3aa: CASSLGVSGLRTTYEQYF; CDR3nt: TGTGCCAGCAGCTTAGGGGTTTCGGGACTACGTACGACCTACGAGCAGTACTTC
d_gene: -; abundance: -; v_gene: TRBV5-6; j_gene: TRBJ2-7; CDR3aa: CASSFREDYEQYF; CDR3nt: TGTGCCAGCAGCTTCCGGGAAGACTACGAGCAGTACTTC
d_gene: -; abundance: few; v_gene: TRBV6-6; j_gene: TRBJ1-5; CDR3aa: CASSYSGSPQHF; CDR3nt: TGTGCCAGCAGTTACTCGGGCTCGCCCCAGCATTTT
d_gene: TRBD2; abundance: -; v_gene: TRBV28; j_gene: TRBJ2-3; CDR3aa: CASSPNGLAEVFFTDTQYF; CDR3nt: TGTGCCAGCAGCCCGAATGGACTAGCGGAGGTATTTTTCACAGATACGCAGTATTTT
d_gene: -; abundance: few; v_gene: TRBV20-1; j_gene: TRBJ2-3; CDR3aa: CSARLWERVDTQYF; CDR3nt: TGCAGTGCTAGACTGTGGGAGAGGGTAGATACGCAGTATTTT
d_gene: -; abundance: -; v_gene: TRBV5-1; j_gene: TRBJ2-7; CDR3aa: CASSLDRPAPNYEQYF; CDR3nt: TGCGCCAGCAGCTTGGACAGGCCCGCGCCCAACTACGAGCAGTACTTC
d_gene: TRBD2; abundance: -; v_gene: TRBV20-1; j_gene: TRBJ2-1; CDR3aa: CSARDLAGGHEQFF; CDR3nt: TGCAGTGCTAGAGATCTAGCGGGGGGGCATGAGCAGTTCTTC
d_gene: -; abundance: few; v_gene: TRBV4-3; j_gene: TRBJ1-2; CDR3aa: CASSQDRGEGAYGYTF; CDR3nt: TGCGCCAGCAGCCAAGATAGGGGGGAGGGCGCCTATGGCTACACCTTC
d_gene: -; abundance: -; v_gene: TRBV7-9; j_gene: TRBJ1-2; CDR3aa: CASSLGQSENYGYTF; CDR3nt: TGTGCCAGCAGCTTAGGACAGAGTGAAAACTATGGCTACACCTTC
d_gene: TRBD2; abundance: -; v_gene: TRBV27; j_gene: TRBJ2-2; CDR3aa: CASSLLAGGPANTGELFF; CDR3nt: TGTGCCAGCAGTTTACTAGCGGGGGGGCCCGCGAACACCGGGGAGCTGTTTTTT
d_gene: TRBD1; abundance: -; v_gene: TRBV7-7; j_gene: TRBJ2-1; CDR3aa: CASSSKGTGEILDEQFF; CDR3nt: TGTGCTAGCAGCTCTAAGGGGACAGGGGAAATTTTGGATGAGCAGTTCTTC
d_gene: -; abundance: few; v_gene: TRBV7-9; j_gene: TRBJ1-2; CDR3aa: CASSAGPRVAGYTF; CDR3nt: TGTGCCAGCAGCGCTGGACCCAGGGTAGCTGGCTACACCTTC
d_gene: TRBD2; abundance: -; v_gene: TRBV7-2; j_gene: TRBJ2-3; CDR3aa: CASSLLAGGFADTQYF; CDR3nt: TGTGCCAGCAGCTTACTAGCGGGAGGGTTTGCAGATACGCAGTATTTT
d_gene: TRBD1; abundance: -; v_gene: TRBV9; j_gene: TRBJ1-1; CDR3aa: CASSVEGAGYTEAFF; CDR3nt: TGTGCCAGCAGCGTAGAGGGGGCGGGGTACACTGAAGCTTTCTTT
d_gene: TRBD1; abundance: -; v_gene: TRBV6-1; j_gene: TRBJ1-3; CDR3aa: CASSLGQGAGNTIYF; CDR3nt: TGTGCCAGCAGTCTAGGACAGGGAGCTGGAAACACCATATATTTT
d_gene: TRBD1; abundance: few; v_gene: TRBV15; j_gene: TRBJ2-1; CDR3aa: CATSRDWAGGRNEQFF; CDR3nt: TGTGCCACCAGCAGAGATTGGGCAGGGGGTAGGAATGAGCAGTTCTTC
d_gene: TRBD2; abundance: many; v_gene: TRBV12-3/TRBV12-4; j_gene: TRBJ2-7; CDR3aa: CASTSWGLAGTYEQYF; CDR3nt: TGTGCCAGCACCTCCTGGGGACTAGCGGGGACCTACGAGCAGTACTTC
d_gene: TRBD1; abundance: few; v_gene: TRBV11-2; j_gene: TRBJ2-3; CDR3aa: CASSKAGTGSGDTQYF; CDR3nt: TGTGCCAGCAGCAAAGCCGGGACAGGGTCCGGAGATACGCAGTATTTT
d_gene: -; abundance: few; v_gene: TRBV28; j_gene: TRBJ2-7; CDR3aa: CASSLSGTDFNYEQYF; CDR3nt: TGTGCCAGCAGTCTATCCGGGACCGATTTTAACTACGAGCAGTACTTC
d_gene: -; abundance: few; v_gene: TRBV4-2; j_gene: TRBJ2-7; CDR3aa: CASSQESSTTYEQYF; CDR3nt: TGTGCCAGCAGCCAAGAATCCAGTACTACCTACGAGCAGTACTTC
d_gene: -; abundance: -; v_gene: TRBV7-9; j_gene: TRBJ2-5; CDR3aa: CASSSGGWEETQYF; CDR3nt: TGTGCCAGCAGTTCTGGGGGCTGGGAAGAGACCCAGTACTTC
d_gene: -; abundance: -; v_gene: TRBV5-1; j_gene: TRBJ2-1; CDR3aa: CASSLGQGRRAIYNEQFF; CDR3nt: TGCGCCAGCAGCTTGGGCCAGGGGCGGCGGGCAATCTACAATGAGCAGTTCTTC
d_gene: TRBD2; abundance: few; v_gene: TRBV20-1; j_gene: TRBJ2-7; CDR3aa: CSARGAGGPLSYEQYF; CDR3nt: TGCAGTGCTAGGGGAGCGGGAGGGCCTCTCTCCTACGAGCAGTACTTC
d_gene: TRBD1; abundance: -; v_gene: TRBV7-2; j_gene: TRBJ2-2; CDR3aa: CASSLRTGGLTGELFF; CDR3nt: TGTGCCAGCAGCTTACGGACAGGGGGACTAACCGGGGAGCTGTTTTTT
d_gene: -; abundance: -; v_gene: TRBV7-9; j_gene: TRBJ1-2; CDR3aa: CASSRPGARGYGYTF; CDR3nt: TGTGCCAGCAGCCGTCCGGGCGCCCGAGGCTATGGCTACACCTTC
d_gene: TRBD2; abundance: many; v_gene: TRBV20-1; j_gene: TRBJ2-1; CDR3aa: CSARAGGAYNEQFF; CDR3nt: TGCAGTGCTAGGGCGGGAGGCGCCTACAATGAGCAGTTCTTC
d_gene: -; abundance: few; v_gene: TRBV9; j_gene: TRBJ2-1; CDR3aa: CASSVGASSAYNEQFF; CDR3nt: TGTGCCAGCAGCGTAGGGGCTAGCAGTGCCTACAATGAGCAGTTCTTC
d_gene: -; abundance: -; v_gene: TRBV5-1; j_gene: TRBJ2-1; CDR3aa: CASSLIGGSNEQFF; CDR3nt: TGCGCCAGCAGCTTAATCGGGGGCTCCAATGAGCAGTTCTTC
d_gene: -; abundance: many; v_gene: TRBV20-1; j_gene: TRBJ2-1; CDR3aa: CSAGRDPVYNEQFF; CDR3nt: TGCAGTGCTGGCCGGGACCCAGTTTACAATGAGCAGTTCTTC
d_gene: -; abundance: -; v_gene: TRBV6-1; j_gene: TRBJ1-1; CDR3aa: CASSENIMNTEAFF; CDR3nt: TGTGCCAGCAGTGAAAACATCATGAACACTGAAGCTTTCTTT
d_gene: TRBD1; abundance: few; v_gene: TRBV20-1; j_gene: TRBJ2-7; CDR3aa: CSASVTGDRYEQYF; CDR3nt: TGCAGTGCTAGTGTAACGGGGGACAGGTACGAGCAGTACTTC
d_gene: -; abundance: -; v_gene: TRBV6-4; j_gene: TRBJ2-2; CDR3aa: CDSSAQGGELFF; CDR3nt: TGTGACAGCAGTGCCCAGGGCGGGGAGCTGTTTTTT
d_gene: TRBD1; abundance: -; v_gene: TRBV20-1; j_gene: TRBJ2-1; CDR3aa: CSASLSGGGEQFF; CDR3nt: TGCAGTGCTAGCCTTTCAGGGGGCGGTGAGCAGTTCTTC
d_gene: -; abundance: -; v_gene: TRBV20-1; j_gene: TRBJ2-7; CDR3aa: CSARDWQAAYEQYF; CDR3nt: TGCAGTGCTAGAGATTGGCAGGCCGCATACGAGCAGTACTTC
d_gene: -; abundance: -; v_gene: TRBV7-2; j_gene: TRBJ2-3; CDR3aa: CASSLARTSTDTQYF; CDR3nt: TGTGCCAGCAGCTTAGCGAGGACTAGCACAGATACGCAGTATTTT
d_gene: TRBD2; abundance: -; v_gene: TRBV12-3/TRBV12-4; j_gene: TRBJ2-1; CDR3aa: CASSLGGGGVYNEQFF; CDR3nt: TGTGCCAGCAGTTTAGGCGGGGGAGGGGTTTACAATGAGCAGTTCTTC
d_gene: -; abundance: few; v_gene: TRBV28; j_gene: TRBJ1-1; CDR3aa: CASSPPVDNTEAFF; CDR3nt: TGTGCCAGCAGTCCCCCCGTGGATAACACTGAAGCTTTCTTT
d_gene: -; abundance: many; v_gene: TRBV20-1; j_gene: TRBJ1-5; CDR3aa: CSARDHAYSNQPQHF; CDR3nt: TGCAGTGCTAGAGATCATGCTTATAGCAATCAGCCCCAGCATTTT
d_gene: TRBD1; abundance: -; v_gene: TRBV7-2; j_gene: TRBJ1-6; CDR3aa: CASSLPTGGQSPLHF; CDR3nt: TGTGCCAGCAGCTTACCGACAGGGGGTCAGTCACCCCTCCACTTT